Sequencing of this T cell receptor beta chain was carried out in a study of PD-1 blockade in mismatch repair-deficient tumors. Study as a whole: All were previously treated, progressing patients with some twelve mismatch repair-deficient cancer types. Whole-study results and caveats: After pembrolizumab, tumor-resident clones rose rapidly, then generally contracted before radiologic responses.

Using immunoSEQ multiplex PCR, the repertoire was profiled, and TCRdb retains in-frame clones only, with some absent. Of some 120,000 clones in the sample, around nine tenths were seen once. In germline, CDR1 is SGHTA, CDR2 FQGNSA. V was shortened by 1 base and J by 0 bases, with 5 bases between the two germline ends. The CDR3 length is 14 residues. In regard to this clone: What it recognizes is unknown.

Every patient had mismatch repair deficiency by PCR or immunohistochemistry. TCRs were sequenced from a few patients responding to pembrolizumab. Sequences were derived from peripheral blood, sampled just under 74 weeks after starting pembrolizumab. V is TRBV7-2 and J is TRBJ2-3; tentative D call: TRBD2 (5 bases). The receptor was derived from an adult with mismatch repair-deficient cancer. This CDR3 reads CASSLVASTDTQYF. CDR3 sequence (DNA): TGTGCCAGCAGCTTAGTAGCGAGCACAGATACGCAGTATTTT.